The next 9 T cell receptor beta chains were all read from a single sample in a study of T cell changes during pregnancy in multiple sclerosis (dated 2019 in TCRdb). Receptor amplification or capture employed the immunoSEQ multiplex PCR assay. TCRdb took over this immuneACCESS table, retaining in-frame rearrangements with V and J assigned. Such tables are incomplete; in checked studies, under half of the missing clones stem from an unresolved V gene, and the remainder is unexplained. The sample table lists under 100,000 clones, around 96% of them with a count of one. The ten largest clones represent more than 1% of the sample. The material sequenced was peripheral blood, taken in the second trimester of pregnancy. These receptors were obtained from a female donor with multiple sclerosis, enrolled in a pregnancy study.

This chain joins TRBV5-1 and TRBJ2-3, with D possibly being TRBD1 (5 bases). The CDR3 consists of 13 residues. Trimming removed 1 base at V and 3 bases at J, with 6 bases between. The V gene's germline CDR1 is SGHRS and CDR2 YFSETQ. The CDR3 DNA is TGCGCCAGCAGCTTGAAGGGGACAGATACGCAGTATTTT. Its translation is CASSLKGTDTQYF.

The rearrangement joins TRBV30 to TRBJ1-4; perhaps TRBD1 as D (5 bases). The CDR3 runs to 15 residues. CDR1 and CDR2 from the germline V gene are GTSNPN and SVGIG (reference sequence). V shed 0 bases and J shed 8 bases, with 16 bases lying between them. CDR3 loop: CAWSVRAGLDEKLFF. The CDR3 DNA is TGTGCCTGGAGTGTACGGGCAGGGTTGGACGAAAAACTGTTTTTT. The full variable domain, in which reference TRBV30 and TRBJ1-4 provide the parts outside the CDR3, is SQTIHQWPATLVQPVGSPLSLECTVEGTSNPNLYWYRQAAGRGLQLLFYSVGIGQISSEVPQNLSASRPQDRQFILSSKKLLLSDSGFYLCAWSVRAGLDEKLFFGSGTQLSVL.

The chain recombines TRBV7-9 with TRBJ2-2; TRBD1 aligns across 7 bases. CDR3 size: 16 residues. V shed 2 bases and J 6 bases; nucleotides not matched to a gene: 9. Germline CDR1 and CDR2: SEHNR and FQNEAQ (reference sequence). The CDR3 sequence is CASSLKDRTESGELFF. The CDR3 coding sequence is TGTGCCAGCAGCTTAAAGGACAGGACAGAATCCGGGGAGCTGTTTTTT.

The chain uses TRBV27 and TRBJ2-7, with TRBD1 matching over 7 bases. Unmatched junction bases numbered 9, after V lost 4 bases and J lost 6 bases. The length of the CDR3 is 14 residues. Germline CDR1 MNHEY, CDR2 SMNVEV (reference sequence). DNA for the CDR3: TGTGCCAGCAGTTATGGGCCGGGACAGAGCGAGCAGTACTTC. Translating it yields CASSYGPGQSEQYF.

The rearrangement joins TRBV18 to TRBJ2-1; unclear D gene. The CDR3 loop spans 14 amino acids. V was shortened by 3 bases and J by 8 bases, with 14 bases between the two germline ends. CDR1 is KGHSH and CDR2 is LQKENI in the germline V gene. CDR3 coding DNA: TGTGCCAGCTCACCCATCCCCAGCGCTCATGAGCAGTTCTTC. This gives the protein CASSPIPSAHEQFF.

The rearrangement uses TRBV7-9 and TRBJ2-1; weak D call: TRBD1 (5 bases). The CDR3 loop spans 15 amino acids. CDR1 and CDR2 (germline): SEHNR, FQNEAQ (reference sequence). V shed 4 bases and J shed 2 bases, with 12 bases lying between them. CDR3: CASSSSRVAYNEQFF. CDR3 in DNA: TGTGCCAGCAGCTCCTCCAGGGTCGCCTACAATGAGCAGTTCTTC.

The chain carries TRBV4-1 and TRBJ2-7; TRBD2 might be the D (6 bases). CDR3 size: 15 residues. V was pared by 4 bases and J by 0 bases, with 13 bases between. CDR1 is MGHRA, CDR2 YSYEKL, per germline. The DNA of the CDR3 is TGCGCCAGCAGCCCCTCCTGGGACTTCTCCTACGAGCAGTACTTC. Its protein product is CASSPSWDFSYEQYF.

This chain joins TRBV4-1 and TRBJ2-3; 11 bases are a match to TRBD2. Per germline, CDR1 MGHRA and CDR2 YSYEKL. Germline trimming cut 1 base from V and 2 bases from J; bases unmatched to any gene: 8. This CDR3 spans 18 amino acids. CDR3 in amino acids: CASSQGIISGRVTDTQYF. The CDR3 DNA sequence: TGCGCCAGCAGCCAAGGGATAATTAGCGGGAGGGTCACAGATACGCAGTATTTT.

The CDR3 loop reads CASSPGLAGVHEQYF. In nucleotides, the CDR3 is TGTGCCAGCAGCCCGGGACTAGCGGGAGTCCACGAGCAGTACTTC. The chain is built from TRBV14 and TRBJ2-7; 14 nucleotides match TRBD2. Germline V lookup: CDR1 SGHDN, CDR2 FVKESK. V shed 4 bases, J shed 5 bases, and the junction held 4 bases outside the gene matches. This CDR3 has 15 residues.